Below, 23 T cell receptor beta chains from the same sample are listed, as sequenced in a study of patients and donors after allogeneic stem cell transplantation. TCRdb re-called the RT-PCR reads through MiXCR, storing one row per CDR3 protein. This sample carries approximately 250,000 distinct CDR3 sequences, around 14% of them seen once, and the ten largest clones take around 10%. The sequenced material came from blood, either unsorted or a sorted T cell fraction (not recorded which). The receptors were sampled from a human donor who was either an allogeneic HSCT recipient or a stem cell or donor lymphocyte infusion donor (not recorded which). It is not recorded whose cells these are; they may come from a transplant donor.

There are a few counts of this clonotype. The V call is TRBV12-3 or TRBV12-4, the J call TRBJ2-5, with a possible D match to TRBD1 (5 bases). V was clipped by 6 bases and J by 4 bases, with 15 bases between them. The CDR3 extends over 14 amino acids. The CDR3 loop reads CASSRSGLGETQYF. CDR3 nucleotide sequence: TGTGCCAGCAGCCGATCAGGGCTCGGAGAGACCCAGTACTTC.

This clonotype was counted ten times or more. The chain couples TRBV20-1 to TRBJ1-4; 9 positions agree with TRBD1. CDR3 length: 13 amino acids. V shed 6 bases and J 11 bases; nucleotides not matched to a gene: 10. CDR1 and CDR2 from the germline V gene are DFQATT and SNEGSKA (reference sequence). The CDR3 is CSAPGQGLWKLFF. The DNA of the CDR3 is TGCAGTGCCCCGGGACAGGGATTGTGGAAACTGTTTTTT.

The V and J genes are TRBV5-4 and TRBJ1-2, with a possible D match to TRBD1 (5 bases). Trimming cost V 0 bases and J 4 bases, with 10 bases left between them. Looked up from germline, CDR1 is SGHNT and CDR2 is YYREEE (reference sequence). This CDR3 has 14 residues. The CDR3: CASSLDQGGYGYTF. CDR3 in DNA: TGTGCCAGCAGCTTGGATCAGGGCGGCTATGGCTACACCTTC.

There are many counts of this clonotype. The chain couples TRBV3-1 to TRBJ1-2; D is undetermined. Germline V gives CDR1 LGHDT, CDR2 YNNKEL (reference sequence). The CDR3 extends over 14 amino acids. V shed 0 bases and J shed 4 bases, with 9 bases lying between them. The CDR3 DNA reads TGTGCCAGCAGCCAAGACGGGATCGGCTATGGCTACACCTTC. It encodes CASSQDGIGYGYTF.

This clonotype has only a few counts. This chain links TRBV10-3 with TRBJ1-2; the match to TRBD1 covers 12 bases. The germline gives CDR1 ENHRY, CDR2 SYGVKD. CDR3 size: 14 residues. V shed 8 bases and J 8 bases; nucleotides not matched to a gene: 9. CDR3 sequence (DNA): TGTGCCATCGCAGGGACAGGGGGCGCCGACGGCTACACCTTC. Its protein product is CAIAGTGGADGYTF.

The CDR3 region is CASSLGQTLNTEAFF. CDR3 bases: TGCGCCAGCAGCTTGGGACAAACCCTGAACACTGAAGCTTTCTTT. The chain joins TRBV5-1 to TRBJ1-1; D unresolved. The germline V gene has CDR1 SGHRS and CDR2 YFSETQ. This CDR3 is 15 amino acids long. Trimming pared 0 bases from V and 0 bases from J, leaving 9 bases between.

This chain joins TRBV20-1 and TRBJ1-6; TRBD1 agrees at 9 bases. Germline V lookup: CDR1 DFQATT, CDR2 SNEGSKA (reference sequence). CDR3 length: 15 amino acids. Trimming at V came to 3 bases and at J to 9 bases, leaving 9 bases not matched to a gene. CDR3: CSASPRQGGGSPLHF. CDR3 coding DNA: TGCAGTGCTAGCCCCAGACAGGGGGGAGGTTCACCCCTCCACTTT.

Here the CDR3 DNA reads TGCAGTGCAACGACAGAGAAGGATACGCAGTATTTT. Translation gives CSATTEKDTQYF. The chain joins TRBV20-1 to TRBJ2-3, with D possibly being TRBD1 (5 bases). Germline CDR1 reads DFQATT; CDR2 reads SNEGSKA (reference sequence). The CDR3 is 12 residues long. With 6 bases removed from V and 6 bases from J, the gap between germline ends came to 13 bases.

The V call is TRBV3-1, the J call TRBJ1-1; D is unclear. V lost 1 base, J lost 6 bases, and 9 bases lay in between. The CDR3 is 13 amino acids. Germline CDR1 reads LGHDT; CDR2 reads YNNKEL (reference sequence). CDR3 region: CASSQGGRPEAFF. The CDR3 DNA is TGTGCCAGCAGCCAAGGGGGTCGGCCTGAAGCTTTCTTT.

CDR3 sequence (DNA): TGCAGTGCTAGCCGGTTCCTAGCGGGGGGGGGAGATACGCAGTATTTT. Amino acid sequence: CSASRFLAGGGDTQYF. The chain uses TRBV20-1 and TRBJ2-3; TRBD2 matches at 12 bases. Unmatched junction bases numbered 9, after V lost 3 bases and J lost 5 bases. Looked up from germline, CDR1 is DFQATT and CDR2 is SNEGSKA (reference sequence). This CDR3 spans 16 amino acids.

The table lists this clonotype with many counts. This sequence joins TRBV7-9 and TRBJ2-1, with D unclear. CDR1 is SEHNR and CDR2 is FQNEAQ in the germline V gene (reference sequence). V gave up 5 bases and J gave up 5 bases, with 13 bases separating them. The CDR3 has 14 amino acids. This chain's CDR3 is CASSSHGPHNEQFF. The CDR3 DNA follows: TGTGCCAGCAGCAGTCACGGGCCTCACAATGAGCAGTTCTTC.

In this sample, this clonotype turned up a few times. V usage is TRBV7-3 and J usage is TRBJ2-3, with TRBD2 matching over 11 bases. Per germline, CDR1 SGHTA and CDR2 FQGTGA. V was clipped by 9 bases and J by 0 bases; unmatched bases: 5. This CDR3 region has 15 residues. The CDR3 loop is CARGLAGPSTDTQYF. The CDR3 DNA is TGTGCCAGAGGACTAGCGGGCCCGAGCACAGATACGCAGTATTTT.

The rearrangement joins TRBV5-1 to TRBJ1-3; perhaps TRBD1 as D (5 bases). The V gene's germline CDR1 is SGHRS and CDR2 YFSETQ. V dropped 3 bases and J dropped 1 base, with 11 bases sitting between them. This CDR3 is 15 amino acids long. The CDR3 sequence is CASSWGPQSGNTIYF. CDR3 sequence (DNA): TGCGCCAGCAGCTGGGGACCGCAGTCTGGAAACACCATATATTTT.

This clonotype was detected many times. This sequence joins TRBV30 and TRBJ1-1; D is unresolved. Trimming removed 3 bases from V and 3 bases from J, with 14 bases in between. This CDR3 is built from 14 residues. Germline values: CDR1 GTSNPN, CDR2 SVGIG (reference sequence). In nucleotides, the CDR3 is TGTGCCTGGAGCGTGGGTTCGGGGTACACTGAAGCTTTCTTT. This codes for CAWSVGSGYTEAFF.

This clonotype was picked up a small number of times. The V and J genes are TRBV3-1 and TRBJ2-1; no definite D call. The CDR3 is made up of 12 amino acids. Germline V gene data show CDR1 as LGHDT and CDR2 as YNNKEL (reference sequence). V was clipped by 2 bases and J by 8 bases, with 7 bases between them. CDR3 in amino acids: CASSQSVYEQFF. In DNA form, the CDR3 reads TGTGCCAGCAGCCAATCAGTCTATGAGCAGTTCTTC.

This clonotype appeared a few times. The chain has TRBV9 and TRBJ2-7, with a possible D match to TRBD2 (5 bases). The V end lost 0 bases, the J end lost 3 bases, and 13 bases lay between the germline ends. The CDR3 length is 15 residues. Looked up from germline, CDR1 is SGDLS and CDR2 is YYNGEE. As DNA, the CDR3 is TGTGCCAGCAGCGTAGAAGGAGTCGGAGGCTACGAGCAGTACTTC. It codes for CASSVEGVGGYEQYF.

This clonotype was seen more than once but under ten times. The chain is built from TRBV12-3 or TRBV12-4 and TRBJ1-1; D is unclear. The CDR3 has 13 amino acids. V gave up 6 bases and J gave up 6 bases, with 14 bases separating them. CDR3 bases: TGTGCCAGCAGCCAAAGTGCGATCGCTGAAGCTTTCTTT. Its protein is CASSQSAIAEAFF.

This clonotype was seen a few times. Here the CDR3 reads CASFGGGPGNEQFF. The CDR3 coding sequence is TGTGCCAGCTTCGGGGGAGGCCCGGGGAATGAGCAGTTCTTC. V and J are TRBV7-6 and TRBJ2-1, with D possibly being TRBD2 (6 bases). Deletions cut 8 bases from V and 7 bases from J, with 18 bases between. The germline V gene encodes CDR1 SGHVS and CDR2 FNYEAQ. This CDR3 is 14 amino acids long.

The chain carries TRBV12-3 or TRBV12-4 and TRBJ1-2; D may be TRBD1 (5 bases). This CDR3 has 14 amino acids. Trimming left V 5 bases short and J 6 bases short, with 16 bases between. CDR3 bases: TGTGCCAGCAGTCCATGGGAGGGGACGGATGGCTACACCTTC. The encoded protein is CASSPWEGTDGYTF.

The table lists this clonotype with a few counts. The chain combines TRBV20-1 with TRBJ2-3; TRBD2 aligns across 8 bases. V lost 3 bases, J lost 6 bases, and 8 bases stayed unmatched. Germline CDR1 DFQATT, CDR2 SNEGSKA (reference sequence). The CDR3 spans 14 residues. This CDR3 reads CSASKVAGPDTQYF. As DNA, the CDR3 is TGCAGTGCTAGTAAGGTAGCGGGACCCGATACGCAGTATTTT.

This sequence joins TRBV7-3 and TRBJ1-3, with 7 positions matching TRBD1. Germline values: CDR1 SGHTA, CDR2 FQGTGA. After removal of 5 bases from V and 0 bases from J, the junction contained 4 bases not matched to a gene. The CDR3 consists of 15 residues. In nucleotides, the CDR3 is TGTGCCAGCAGCCAAGGACAGGCCTCTGGAAACACCATATATTTT. It encodes CASSQGQASGNTIYF.

This clonotype was recorded many times. The chain combines TRBV7-2 with TRBJ2-7, with 7 bases that match TRBD1. V was pared by 3 bases and J by 6 bases, with 8 bases of the junction left unmatched. In germline, CDR1 is SGHTA, CDR2 FQGNSA. The CDR3 covers 14 residues. CDR3 sequence reads: CASSLDRRGVEQYF. CDR3 in DNA: TGTGCCAGCAGCTTGGACAGGAGAGGCGTCGAGCAGTACTTC.

This clonotype occurred many times. The CDR3 nucleotides read TGTGCCACCAGTCCCGACACTACCTACGAGCAGTACTTC. Protein sequence: CATSPDTTYEQYF. This chain uses TRBV24-1 with TRBJ2-7; D gene uncertain. Trimming shortened V by 6 bases and J by 2 bases, and 10 bases separated the two germline ends. There are 13 residues in the CDR3. The germline V gene has CDR1 KGHDR and CDR2 SFDVKD.